What follows are 19 T cell receptor beta chains derived from one specimen sequenced in a study of blood T cell repertoires in COVID-19. Repertoires were generated with immunoSEQ multiplex PCR, while TCRdb's copy carries only in-frame clones and drops some. The sample consists of about 50,000 clones, around 86% of them appearing once. The sequenced sample was peripheral blood. The receptors come from a woman aged 80 or over with COVID-19, enrolled during active disease.

The gene calls are TRBV19 and TRBJ1-1; no clear D gene. Germline CDR1 LNHDA, CDR2 SQIVND (reference sequence). CDR3 length: 14 residues. V was pared by 5 bases and J by 6 bases, with 16 bases between. The CDR3 protein is CASSWLTSNAEAFF. As DNA, the CDR3 is TGTGCCAGTAGTTGGTTAACGAGTAACGCTGAAGCTTTCTTT.

This clone was seen once. The chain joins TRBV2 to TRBJ2-6; D uncertain. V gave up 0 bases and J gave up 0 bases, with 6 bases separating them. This CDR3 has 16 residues. Germline V gives CDR1 SNHLY, CDR2 FYNNEI. The CDR3, as DNA: TGTGCCAGCAGTGAAGCCGGGTTCTCTGGGGCCAACGTCCTGACTTTC. It yields the protein CASSEAGFSGANVLTF.

This clone was counted between two and nine times. The rearrangement joins TRBV19 to TRBJ2-5; 9 nucleotides line up with TRBD2. V lost 10 bases to trimming and J lost 8 bases; unmatched junction nucleotides: 5. The length of the CDR3 is 11 residues. CDR1 and CDR2 (germline): LNHDA, SQIVND (reference sequence). The CDR3 nucleotides are TGTGCCACCTATAGCGGGAGAACCCAGTACTTC. This translates into CATYSGRTQYF.

The CDR3 sequence is CGSRTHNYGYTF. In DNA form, the CDR3 reads TGTGGGTCCCGGACACATAACTATGGCTACACCTTC. The J gene is TRBJ1-2, the V gene TRBV28; D might be TRBD1 (5 bases). Per the germline V gene, CDR1 is MDHEN and CDR2 is SYDVKM. The CDR3 runs 12 residues.

The CDR3 nucleotides are TGTGCCTGGGGCTTAGGAGGAGGTGAGCAGTACTTC. Amino acids: CAWGLGGGEQYF. The rearrangement uses TRBV30 and TRBJ2-7; D perhaps matches TRBD2 (5 bases). V gave up 5 bases and J gave up 7 bases, with 15 bases separating them. This CDR3 region has 12 residues. From germline, CDR1 is GTSNPN and CDR2 SVGIG (reference sequence).

V and J are TRBV25-1 and TRBJ2-5; TRBD1 agrees at 7 bases. This CDR3 region has 14 residues. The V gene end was trimmed by 5 bases and the J gene end by 5 bases; junction bases not matched to a gene: 8. Germline lookup yields CDR1 MGHDK and CDR2 SYGVNS. The CDR3 here is CASSHQGVRETQYF. CDR3 bases: TGTGCCAGCAGTCATCAGGGGGTAAGGGAGACCCAGTACTTC.

The V call is TRBV12-3 or TRBV12-4, the J call TRBJ2-2; maybe TRBD2 (5 bases). The ends were cut back, 4 bases at V and 5 bases at J, with 8 bases in the middle. This CDR3 spans 13 amino acids. The CDR3 DNA reads as TGTGCCAGCAGTTGGAGGCGGACCGGGGAGCTGTTTTTT. Translated: CASSWRRTGELFF.

This chain joins TRBV24-1 and TRBJ1-5; a possible D gene is TRBD1 (5 bases). There are 13 residues in the CDR3. CDR1 and CDR2 from the germline V gene are KGHDR and SFDVKD. The ends were cut back, 4 bases at V and 6 bases at J, with 9 bases in the middle. CDR3 DNA: TGTGCCACCAGTGACAGGGAGGCTCAGCCCCAGCATTTT. It translates to CATSDREAQPQHF.

V is TRBV6-5 and J is TRBJ1-2; perhaps TRBD1 as D (6 bases). The germline V gene encodes CDR1 MNHEY and CDR2 SVGAGI. V lost 2 bases and J 4 bases, leaving 14 bases between the germline ends. CDR3 length: 15 amino acids. CDR3 region: CASSYLGLGGYGYTF. DNA for the CDR3: TGTGCCAGCAGTTACCTAGGACTAGGGGGCTATGGCTACACCTTC.

The chain uses TRBV14 and TRBJ2-6; D is unclear. Looked up from germline, CDR1 is SGHDN and CDR2 is FVKESK. The V and J ends lost 3 bases and 0 bases respectively, with 3 bases between them. This CDR3 has 14 amino acids. CDR3 amino acids: CASSQSSGANVLTF. The DNA for the CDR3 is TGTGCCAGCAGCCAGAGCTCTGGGGCCAACGTCCTGACTTTC.

The chain combines TRBV7-9 with TRBJ2-3; TRBD1 matches at 10 bases. Germline CDR1 is SEHNR and CDR2 is FQNEAQ (reference sequence). This CDR3 comprises 17 residues. The ends lost 3 bases at V and 6 bases at J; junction bases unmatched: 12. CDR3 protein: CASSFAGTGAKSDTQYF. CDR3 DNA sequence: TGTGCCAGCAGCTTTGCCGGGACAGGGGCTAAATCGGATACGCAGTATTTT.

The chain recombines TRBV4-1 with TRBJ1-3, with D tentatively TRBD1 (6 bases). This CDR3 contains 17 residues. Germline assignment: CDR1 MGHRA and CDR2 YSYEKL. The ends were cut back, 1 base at V and 0 bases at J, with 13 bases in the middle. The CDR3: CASSQVRTVISGNTIYF. The DNA for the CDR3 is TGCGCCAGCAGCCAAGTCAGGACAGTCATCTCTGGAAACACCATATATTTT.

The rearrangement links TRBV28 to TRBJ2-7; TRBD1 matches 7 bases. The CDR3 covers 12 residues. V lost 6 bases to trimming and J lost 6 bases; unmatched junction nucleotides: 5. Germline-derived CDR1 and CDR2 are MDHEN and SYDVKM. The CDR3 bases are TGTGCCAGCAGCACGACAGGGTTCGAGCAGTACTTC. Its protein product is CASSTTGFEQYF.

CDR3 sequence (DNA): TGTGCTAGTGGTCAGGGGCCCCAAGAGACCCAGTACTTC. The encoded protein is CASGQGPQETQYF. The chain is built from TRBV12-5 and TRBJ2-5; D may be TRBD1 (6 bases). In germline, CDR1 is LGHNT, CDR2 FRNRAP. This CDR3 has 13 residues. The V gene lost 5 bases and the J gene lost 1 base, with 8 bases spanning the gap. Full variable domain (missing parts from reference TRBV12-5 and TRBJ2-5): DARVTQTPRHKVTEMGQEVTMRCQPILGHNTVFWYRQTMMQGLELLAYFRNRAPLDDSGMPKDRFSAEMPDATLATLKIQPSEPRDSAVYFCASGQGPQETQYFGPGTRLLVL.

This rearrangement joins TRBV7-2 to TRBJ2-1; 10 bases agree with TRBD2. Germline V gene sequence: CDR1 SGHTA, CDR2 FQGNSA. The CDR3 sequence is 15 residues long. V lost 5 bases and J lost 6; bases outside the gene matches: 7. The CDR3 is CASSLSGRVANEQFF. The DNA of the CDR3 is TGTGCCAGCAGCCTGAGCGGGAGGGTTGCCAATGAGCAGTTCTTC.

The gene calls are TRBV7-9 and TRBJ1-4; TRBD1 is a possible D gene (5 bases). The CDR3 has 15 residues. The germline V gene has CDR1 SEHNR and CDR2 FQNEAQ (reference sequence). The V gene lost 4 bases and the J gene lost 8 bases, with 17 bases spanning the gap. The CDR3 here is CASSSLGLEGEKLFF. CDR3 sequence (DNA): TGTGCCAGCAGCTCCCTGGGACTTGAGGGAGAAAAACTGTTTTTT.

This CDR3 reads CASSGQGASEKLFF. The CDR3 nucleotides are TGTGCCAGCTCAGGACAGGGAGCAAGTGAAAAACTGTTTTTT. The chain combines TRBV18 with TRBJ1-4; 8 positions agree with TRBD1. The CDR3 is made up of 14 amino acids. Per germline, CDR1 KGHSH and CDR2 LQKENI. The junction had 6 bases not matched to a gene; V was cut back by 5 bases and J by 7 bases.

The chain couples TRBV6-1 to TRBJ2-4, with D possibly TRBD2 on 6 matching bases. Germline CDR1 is MNHNS and CDR2 is SASEGT. V was clipped by 3 bases and J by 2 bases, with 20 bases between them. CDR3 size: 18 residues. CDR3 amino acids: CASSEEGRGSVSKNIQYF. In DNA form, the CDR3 reads TGTGCCAGCAGTGAGGAGGGGCGCGGAAGCGTGTCCAAAAACATTCAGTACTTC.

In the case of this clone: The junction differs from germline at one of its ends, possibly a read error. The chain links TRBV29-1 to TRBJ2-1, with 7 bases identical to TRBD2. This CDR3 has 15 amino acids. Germline CDR1 and CDR2: SQVTM and ANQGSEA. CDR3 amino acids: CSVEETAGSTAEQFF. The DNA for the CDR3 is TGCAGCGTCGAAGAGACAGCGGGATCAACGGCTGAGCAGTTCTTC.